The 6 T cell receptor beta chains below all came from one sample that was sequenced in a study of regulatory T cells in long-lasting Graves disease. Investigators prepared the TCR beta libraries by applying iRepertoire HTBI primers and Arm-PCR of CDR3 regions. TCRdb used MiXCR to reprocess the multiplex PCR reads, holding one entry per CDR3 protein. The sample carries some 250,000 distinct CDR3 sequences, approximately 16% recorded once. Time point meaning: newly diagnosed GD, antithyroid drugs for less than 3 months. From PBMCs, RNA was extracted and then used to make the TCR library. The material was peripheral blood mononuclear cells (PBMCs), obtained at new diagnosis, from a patient treated with antithyroid drugs. These receptors were collected from a female donor with Graves disease.

This clonotype has at least ten counts. The gene calls are TRBV27 and TRBJ2-1; D is perhaps TRBD2 (6 bases). The CDR3 has 14 residues. The germline V gene has CDR1 MNHEY and CDR2 SMNVEV (reference sequence). V lost 5 bases to trimming and J lost 2 bases, with 10 bases between them. The CDR3: CASSDAGPYNEQFF. In nucleotides, the CDR3 is TGTGCCAGCAGTGATGCGGGACCCTACAATGAGCAGTTCTTC.

V gene TRBV7-2 combines with J gene TRBJ2-3; TRBD2 matches at 11 bases. The CDR3 consists of 19 residues. The trim removed 1 base at V and 5 bases at J, leaving 14 bases unmatched. The germline CDR1 and CDR2 sequences are SGHTA and FQGNSA. CDR3 coding DNA: TGTGCCAGCAGCTTAGTAGTAGCGGGAGGGCCAGGGGGAGGAGATACGCAGTATTTT. It codes for CASSLVVAGGPGGGDTQYF.

The chain couples TRBV7-2 to TRBJ2-7, with TRBD2 as a possible D gene (6 bases). V was shortened by 5 bases and J by 6 bases, with 20 bases between the two germline ends. Per the germline V gene, CDR1 is SGHTA and CDR2 is FQGNSA. This CDR3 region has 15 residues. CDR3 coding DNA: TGTGCCAGCAGCGTCCGACTAGTACCCTCCCCCGAGCAGTACTTC. This translates into CASSVRLVPSPEQYF.

There are many counts of this clonotype. The V and J genes are TRBV6-2 or TRBV6-3 and TRBJ2-6; a possible D gene is TRBD1 (5 bases). CDR3 length equals 15 residues. Germline V lookup: CDR1 MNHEY, CDR2 SVGEGT. V was trimmed by 8 bases and J by 0 bases, leaving 11 bases between them. CDR3 region: CASRTRASGANVLTF. In DNA form, the CDR3 reads TGTGCCAGCCGTACCAGGGCCTCTGGGGCCAACGTCCTGACTTTC.

This clonotype was detected many times. The chain joins TRBV6-1 to TRBJ2-2; a possible D gene is TRBD2 (5 bases). This CDR3 has 13 residues. Germline CDR1 reads MNHNS; CDR2 reads SASEGT. Trimming took off 3 bases at V and 7 bases at J, with 9 bases between the two ends. As DNA, the CDR3 is TGTGCCAGCAGTGACCGGGATCACGGGGAGCTGTTTTTT. It translates to CASSDRDHGELFF.

This clonotype was picked up many times. V is TRBV20-1 and J is TRBJ2-1, with 7 bases matching TRBD2. The CDR3 spans 14 residues. Germline-derived CDR1 and CDR2 are DFQATT and SNEGSKA (reference sequence). Trimming took 6 bases from V and 8 from J; bases not matched to a gene: 13. The CDR3 spells CSAPDVGGSYEQFF. CDR3 bases: TGCAGTGCCCCCGACGTGGGCGGGAGTTATGAGCAGTTCTTC.